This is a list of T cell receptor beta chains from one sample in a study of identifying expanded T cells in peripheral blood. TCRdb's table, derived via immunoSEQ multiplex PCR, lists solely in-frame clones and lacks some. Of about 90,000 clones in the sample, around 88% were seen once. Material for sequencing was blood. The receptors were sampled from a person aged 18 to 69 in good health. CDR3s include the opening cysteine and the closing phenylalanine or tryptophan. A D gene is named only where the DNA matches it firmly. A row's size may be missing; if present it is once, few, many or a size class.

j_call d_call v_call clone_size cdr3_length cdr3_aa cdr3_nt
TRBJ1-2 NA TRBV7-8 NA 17 CASSLAEVRVGGYGYTF TGTGCCAGCAGCTTAGCGGAAGTAAGGGTGGGAGGCTATGGCTACACCTTC
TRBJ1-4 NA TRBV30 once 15 CAWSPWTDNNEKLFF TGTGCCTGGAGTCCCTGGACAGACAATAATGAAAAACTGTTTTTT
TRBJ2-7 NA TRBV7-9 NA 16 CASSSSIRQGVVEQYF TGTGCCAGCAGCTCGAGTATCCGGCAGGGTGTCGTAGAGCAGTACTTC
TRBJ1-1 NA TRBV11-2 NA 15 CASSFSAGMNTEAFF TGTGCCAGCAGCTTCAGCGCGGGGATGAACACTGAAGCTTTCTTT
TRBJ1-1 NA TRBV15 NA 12 CATRGENTEAFF TGTGCCACCAGGGGGGAGAACACTGAAGCTTTCTTT
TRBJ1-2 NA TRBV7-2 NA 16 CASSAGEHGGIYGYTF TGTGCCAGCAGCGCGGGGGAACATGGAGGAATCTATGGCTACACCTTC
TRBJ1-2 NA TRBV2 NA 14 CASSRRDKVDGYTF TGTGCCAGCAGTCGCCGGGACAAGGTTGACGGCTACACCTTC
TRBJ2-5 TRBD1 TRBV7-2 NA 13 CASRGTRGRTQYF TGTGCCAGCAGGGGGACCAGGGGGAGGACCCAGTACTTC
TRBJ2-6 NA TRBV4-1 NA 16 CASSPGVGDRANVLTF TGCGCCAGCAGCCCCGGGGTAGGGGACAGGGCCAACGTCCTGACTTTC
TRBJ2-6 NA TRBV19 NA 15 CASSIWDPGANVLTF TGTGCCAGTAGTATCTGGGACCCTGGGGCCAACGTCCTGACTTTC
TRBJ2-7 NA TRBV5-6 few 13 CASSFPSHYEQYF TGTGCCAGCAGCTTCCCCAGCCACTACGAGCAGTACTTC
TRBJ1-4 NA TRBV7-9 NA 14 CASRTSGGDEGLFF TGTGCCAGCCGTACGTCAGGAGGGGATGAAGGACTGTTTTTT
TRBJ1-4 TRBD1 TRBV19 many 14 CASSMGQLYEKLFF TGTGCCAGTAGTATGGGACAGCTTTATGAAAAACTGTTTTTT
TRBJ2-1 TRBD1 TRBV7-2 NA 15 CASSSSGGPYNEQFF TGTGCCAGCAGCTCTTCAGGGGGCCCATACAATGAGCAGTTCTTC
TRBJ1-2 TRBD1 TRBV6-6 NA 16 CASSFAGGGGIYGYTF TGTGCCAGCAGTTTCGCAGGGGGGGGCGGTATCTATGGCTACACCTTC
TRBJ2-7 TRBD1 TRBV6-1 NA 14 CASSRDRRPYEQYF TGTGCCAGCAGTCGGGACAGGAGGCCCTACGAGCAGTACTTC
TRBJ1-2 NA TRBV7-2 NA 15 CASSLAKAGTYGYTF TGTGCCAGCAGCTTAGCGAAGGCAGGGACGTATGGCTACACCTTC
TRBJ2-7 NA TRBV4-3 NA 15 CASSQDRAASYEQYF TGCGCCAGCAGCCAAGATCGGGCGGCTTCCTACGAGCAGTACTTC
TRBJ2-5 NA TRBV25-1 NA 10 CASRKFAQYF TGTGCCAGCAGAAAATTCGCCCAGTACTTC
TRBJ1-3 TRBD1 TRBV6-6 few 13 CAIQGARGNTIYF TGTGCCATCCAGGGGGCGCGTGGAAACACCATATATTTT
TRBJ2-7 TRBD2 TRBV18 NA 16 CASSPLRTSENYEQYF TGTGCCAGCTCCCCGCTCAGGACTAGCGAAAACTACGAGCAGTACTTC
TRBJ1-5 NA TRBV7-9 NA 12 CASSLVEGPQHF TGTGCCAGCAGCTTAGTTGAGGGTCCCCAGCATTTT
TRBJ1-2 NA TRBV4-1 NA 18 CASSQKVFTTSHTGGYTF TGCGCCAGCAGCCAAAAAGTTTTTACCACATCCCACACGGGGGGCTACACCTTC
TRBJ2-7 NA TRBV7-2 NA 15 CASSSGGAPSYEQYF TGTGCCAGCAGCTCCGGGGGCGCCCCCTCCTACGAGCAGTACTTC
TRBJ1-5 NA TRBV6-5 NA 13 CASSYSGSQPQHF TGTGCCAGCAGTTACTCGGGGAGTCAGCCCCAGCATTTT